Listed below are T cell receptor beta chains from one sample, sequenced in a study of T-cell memory formation after mild COVID-19. One entry per CDR3 protein results from TCRdb running MiXCR on the 5' RACE reads. This sample has more than 110,000 distinct CDR3 sequences; roughly 13% occur once, and the top ten carry less than 30%. The sequencing input was PBMCs or a T cell subset sorted from them (not recorded which). These receptor sequences come from an adult woman who had mild COVID-19 (a few samples of this study predate the infection). Cell type and time point are not known. CDR3s include the opening cysteine and the closing phenylalanine or tryptophan. D genes are given only for firm matches. Expanded clones are given a class, and other clones once, few, many or no size at all.

j_gene: TRBJ2-1; v_gene: TRBV5-1; abundance: -; d_gene: TRBD2; CDR3aa: CASSLTSGGEGEQFF; CDR3nt: TGCGCCAGCAGCCTGACTAGCGGGGGAGAAGGTGAGCAGTTCTTC
j_gene: TRBJ2-1; v_gene: TRBV29-1; abundance: -; d_gene: -; CDR3aa: CSVVKVAYEQFF; CDR3nt: TGCAGCGTTGTGAAGGTTGCGTATGAGCAGTTCTTC
j_gene: TRBJ2-3; v_gene: TRBV21-1; abundance: -; d_gene: -; CDR3aa: CASSKVGGVPDTQYF; CDR3nt: TGTGCCAGCAGCAAAGTAGGGGGAGTTCCAGATACGCAGTATTTT
j_gene: TRBJ2-5; v_gene: TRBV20-1; abundance: -; d_gene: TRBD1; CDR3aa: CSARENRGTEETQYF; CDR3nt: TGCAGTGCTAGAGAGAACAGGGGGACAGAAGAGACCCAGTACTTC
j_gene: TRBJ2-7; v_gene: TRBV20-1; abundance: few; d_gene: TRBD1; CDR3aa: CSANQGDIYEQYF; CDR3nt: TGCAGTGCTAACCAGGGGGATATTTACGAGCAGTACTTC
j_gene: TRBJ2-1; v_gene: TRBV7-6; abundance: few; d_gene: TRBD2; CDR3aa: CASSSGLAGDEQFF; CDR3nt: TGTGCCAGCAGCTCGGGACTAGCGGGAGATGAGCAGTTCTTC
j_gene: TRBJ1-2; v_gene: TRBV5-6; abundance: few; d_gene: -; CDR3aa: CASSLVGSDYGYTF; CDR3nt: TGTGCCAGCAGCTTGGTGGGGAGTGACTATGGCTACACCTTC
j_gene: TRBJ2-3; v_gene: TRBV7-9; abundance: -; d_gene: TRBD1; CDR3aa: CASTRTGVRPDTQYF; CDR3nt: TGTGCCAGCACACGGACAGGTGTGCGTCCAGATACGCAGTATTTT
j_gene: TRBJ2-7; v_gene: TRBV27; abundance: -; d_gene: -; CDR3aa: CASSLSSQYEQYF; CDR3nt: TGTGCCAGCAGTTTATCCAGTCAATACGAGCAGTACTTC
j_gene: TRBJ2-7; v_gene: TRBV6-5; abundance: -; d_gene: TRBD1; CDR3aa: CASQQGHEQYF; CDR3nt: TGTGCCAGCCAACAGGGGCACGAGCAGTACTTC
j_gene: TRBJ1-5; v_gene: TRBV7-2; abundance: few; d_gene: TRBD1; CDR3aa: CASSLTGEGDQPQHF; CDR3nt: TGTGCCAGCAGCTTGACAGGGGAGGGGGATCAGCCCCAGCATTTT
j_gene: TRBJ2-3; v_gene: TRBV5-1; abundance: few; d_gene: -; CDR3aa: CASSLATVSSSTDTQYF; CDR3nt: TGCGCCAGCAGCTTGGCAACTGTAAGTTCTAGCACAGATACGCAGTATTTT